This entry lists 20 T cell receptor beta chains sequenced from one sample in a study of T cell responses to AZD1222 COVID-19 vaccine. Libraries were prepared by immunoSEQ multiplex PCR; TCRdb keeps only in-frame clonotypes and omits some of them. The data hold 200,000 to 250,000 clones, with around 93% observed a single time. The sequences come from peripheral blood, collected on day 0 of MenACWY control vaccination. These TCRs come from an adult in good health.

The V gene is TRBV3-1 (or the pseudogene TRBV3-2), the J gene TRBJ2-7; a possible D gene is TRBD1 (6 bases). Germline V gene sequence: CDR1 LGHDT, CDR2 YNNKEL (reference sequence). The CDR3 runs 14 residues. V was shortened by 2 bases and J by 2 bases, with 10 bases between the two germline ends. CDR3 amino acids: CASSQNAGAYEQYF. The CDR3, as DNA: TGTGCCAGCAGCCAAAATGCAGGGGCCTACGAGCAGTACTTC.

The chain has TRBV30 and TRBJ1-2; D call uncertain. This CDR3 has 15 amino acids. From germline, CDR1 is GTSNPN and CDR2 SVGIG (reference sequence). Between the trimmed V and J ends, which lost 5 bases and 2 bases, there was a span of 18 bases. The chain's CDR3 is CAWGKGVASNYGYTF. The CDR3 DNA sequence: TGTGCCTGGGGCAAGGGAGTCGCCTCAAACTATGGCTACACCTTC.

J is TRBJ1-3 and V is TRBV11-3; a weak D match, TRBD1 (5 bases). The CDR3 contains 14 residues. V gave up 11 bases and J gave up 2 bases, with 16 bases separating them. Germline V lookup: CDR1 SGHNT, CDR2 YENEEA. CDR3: CAEETGVPGNTIYF. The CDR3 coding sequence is TGTGCCGAGGAAACAGGCGTACCTGGAAACACCATATATTTT.

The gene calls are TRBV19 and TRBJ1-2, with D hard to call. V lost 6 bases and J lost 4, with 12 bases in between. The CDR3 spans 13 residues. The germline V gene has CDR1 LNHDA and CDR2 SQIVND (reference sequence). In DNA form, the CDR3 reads TGTGCCAGTAGCCCTCTCAGCGGCTATGGCTACACCTTC. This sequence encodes CASSPLSGYGYTF.

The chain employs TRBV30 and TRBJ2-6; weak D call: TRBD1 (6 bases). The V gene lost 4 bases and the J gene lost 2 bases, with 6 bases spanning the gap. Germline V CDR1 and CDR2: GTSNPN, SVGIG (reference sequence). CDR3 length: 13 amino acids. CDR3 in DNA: TGTGCCTGGAACAGGGCTGGGGCCAACGTCCTGACTTTC. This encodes CAWNRAGANVLTF.

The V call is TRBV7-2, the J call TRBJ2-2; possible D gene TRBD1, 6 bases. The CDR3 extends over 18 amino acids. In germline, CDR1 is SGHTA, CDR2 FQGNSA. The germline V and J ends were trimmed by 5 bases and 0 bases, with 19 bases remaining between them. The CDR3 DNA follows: TGTGCCAGCAGCCGGCAGACAGGACTCACCTCGAACACCGGGGAGCTGTTTTTT. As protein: CASSRQTGLTSNTGELFF. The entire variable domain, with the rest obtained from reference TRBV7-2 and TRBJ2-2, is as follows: GAGVSQSPSNKVTEKGKDVELRCDPISGHTALYWYRQSLGQGLEFLIYFQGNSAPDKSGLPSDRFSAERTGGSVSTLTIQRTQQEDSAVYLCASSRQTGLTSNTGELFFGEGSRLTVL.

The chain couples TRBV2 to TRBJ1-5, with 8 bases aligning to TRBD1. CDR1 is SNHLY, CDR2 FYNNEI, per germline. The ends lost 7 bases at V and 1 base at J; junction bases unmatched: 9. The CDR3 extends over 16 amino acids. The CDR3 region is CASKWGGQESNQPQHF. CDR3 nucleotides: TGTGCCAGCAAGTGGGGGGGACAGGAAAGCAATCAGCCCCAGCATTTT.

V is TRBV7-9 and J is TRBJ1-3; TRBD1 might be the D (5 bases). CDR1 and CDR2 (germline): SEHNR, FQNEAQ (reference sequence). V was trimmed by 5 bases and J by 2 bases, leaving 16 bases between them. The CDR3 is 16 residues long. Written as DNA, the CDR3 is TGTGCCAGCAGCCCACGGTCGGGGGTTACTGGAAACACCATATATTTT. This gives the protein CASSPRSGVTGNTIYF.

The CDR3 DNA reads as TGTGCCAGCAGCCCAGACAGGGGACGTTCACCCCTCCACTTT. Its translation: CASSPDRGRSPLHF. The V call is TRBV4-2, the J call TRBJ1-6, with 8 nucleotides matching TRBD1. CDR1 and CDR2 from the germline V gene are LGHNA and YNFKEQ. V dropped 4 bases and J dropped 9; count of bases not matched to a gene: 5. CDR3 size: 14 residues.

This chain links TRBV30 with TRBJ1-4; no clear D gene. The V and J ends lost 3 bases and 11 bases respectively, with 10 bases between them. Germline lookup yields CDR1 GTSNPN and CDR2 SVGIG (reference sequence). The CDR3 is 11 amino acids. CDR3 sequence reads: CAWSDQAKLFF. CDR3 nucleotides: TGTGCCTGGAGCGATCAGGCCAAACTGTTTTTT.

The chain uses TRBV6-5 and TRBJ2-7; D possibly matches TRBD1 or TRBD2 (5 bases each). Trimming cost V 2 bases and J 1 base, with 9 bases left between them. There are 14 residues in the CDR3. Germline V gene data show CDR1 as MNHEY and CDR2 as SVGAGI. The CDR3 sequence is CASSYQGRSYEQYF. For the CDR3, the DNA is TGTGCCAGCAGTTACCAGGGACGGTCCTACGAGCAGTACTTC.

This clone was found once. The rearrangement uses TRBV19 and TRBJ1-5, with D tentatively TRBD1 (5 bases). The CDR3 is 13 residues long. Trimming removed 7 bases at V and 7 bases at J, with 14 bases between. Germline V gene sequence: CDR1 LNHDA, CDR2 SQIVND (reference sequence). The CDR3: CASKAQGRQPQHF. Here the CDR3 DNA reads TGTGCCAGTAAGGCGCAGGGAAGGCAGCCCCAGCATTTT.

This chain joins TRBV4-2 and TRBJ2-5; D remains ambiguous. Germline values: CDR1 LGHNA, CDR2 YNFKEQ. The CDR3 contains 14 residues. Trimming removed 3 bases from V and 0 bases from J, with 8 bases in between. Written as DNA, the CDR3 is TGTGCCAGCAGCCACGGACCGCACCAAGAGACCCAGTACTTC. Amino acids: CASSHGPHQETQYF.

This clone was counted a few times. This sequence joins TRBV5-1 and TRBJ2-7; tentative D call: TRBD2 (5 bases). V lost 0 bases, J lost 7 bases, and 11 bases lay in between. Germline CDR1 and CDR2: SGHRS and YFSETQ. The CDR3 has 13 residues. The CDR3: CASSLALAGEQYF. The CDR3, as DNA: TGCGCCAGCAGCTTGGCGCTAGCAGGAGAGCAGTACTTC.

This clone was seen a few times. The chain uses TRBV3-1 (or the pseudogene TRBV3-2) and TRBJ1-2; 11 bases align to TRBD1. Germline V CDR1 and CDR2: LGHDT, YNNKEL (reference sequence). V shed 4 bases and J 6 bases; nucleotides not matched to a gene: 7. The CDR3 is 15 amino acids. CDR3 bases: TGTGCCAGCAGCCGCGGGACAGGGGGTAGCCATGGCTACACCTTC. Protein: CASSRGTGGSHGYTF.

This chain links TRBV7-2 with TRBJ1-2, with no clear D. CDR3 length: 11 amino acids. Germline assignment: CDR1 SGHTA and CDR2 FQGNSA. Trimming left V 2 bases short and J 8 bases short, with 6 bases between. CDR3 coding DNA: TGTGCCAGCAGCTTATGGTGGGGCTACACCTTC. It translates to CASSLWWGYTF.

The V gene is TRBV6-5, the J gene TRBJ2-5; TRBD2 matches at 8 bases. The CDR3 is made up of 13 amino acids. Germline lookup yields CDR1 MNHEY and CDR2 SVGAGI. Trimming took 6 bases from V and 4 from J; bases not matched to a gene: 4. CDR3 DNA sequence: TGTGCCAGCAGCTTGACTAGCGTAGAGACCCAGTACTTC. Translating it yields CASSLTSVETQYF.

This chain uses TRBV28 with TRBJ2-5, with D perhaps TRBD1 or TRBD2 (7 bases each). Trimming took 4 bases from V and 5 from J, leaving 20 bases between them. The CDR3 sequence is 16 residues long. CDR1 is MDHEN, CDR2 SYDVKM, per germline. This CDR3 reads CASSYPQGGAWETQYF. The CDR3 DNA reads TGTGCCAGCAGTTACCCCCAGGGGGGGGCCTGGGAGACCCAGTACTTC.

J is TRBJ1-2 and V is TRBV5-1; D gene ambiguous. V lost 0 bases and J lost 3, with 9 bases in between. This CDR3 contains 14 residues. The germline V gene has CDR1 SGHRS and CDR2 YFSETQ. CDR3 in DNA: TGCGCCAGCAGCTTGGGAGGAGGTCACTATGGCTACACCTTC. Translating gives CASSLGGGHYGYTF.

The CDR3 spells CASSPTTDTQYF. For the CDR3, the DNA is TGTGCCAGCAGCCCAACCACAGATACGCAGTATTTT. The V and J genes are TRBV7-8 and TRBJ2-3; D remains ambiguous. The V and J ends lost 5 bases and 2 bases respectively, with 5 bases between them. The CDR3 contains 12 residues. CDR1 is SGHVS, CDR2 FQNEAQ, per germline.